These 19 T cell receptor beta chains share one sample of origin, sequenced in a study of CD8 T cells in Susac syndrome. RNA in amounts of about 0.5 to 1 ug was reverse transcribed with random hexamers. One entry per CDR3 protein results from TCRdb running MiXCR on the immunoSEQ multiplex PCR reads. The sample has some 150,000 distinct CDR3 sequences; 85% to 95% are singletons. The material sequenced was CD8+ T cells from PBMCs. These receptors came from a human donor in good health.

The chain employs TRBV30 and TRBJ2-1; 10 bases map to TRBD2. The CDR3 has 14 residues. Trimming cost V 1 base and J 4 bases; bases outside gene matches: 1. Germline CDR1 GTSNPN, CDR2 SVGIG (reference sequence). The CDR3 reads CAWSALAGYNEQFF. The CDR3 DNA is TGTGCCTGGAGTGCACTAGCGGGGTACAATGAGCAGTTCTTC.

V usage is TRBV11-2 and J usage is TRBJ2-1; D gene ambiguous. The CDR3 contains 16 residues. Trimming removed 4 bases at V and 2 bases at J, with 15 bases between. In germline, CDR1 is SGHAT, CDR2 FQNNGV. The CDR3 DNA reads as TGTGCCAGCAGCTCGCTAGTGGGCACCCCCTACAATGAGCAGTTCTTC. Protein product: CASSSLVGTPYNEQFF. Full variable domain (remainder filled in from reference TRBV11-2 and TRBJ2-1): EAGVAQSPRYKIIEKRQSVAFWCNPISGHATLYWYQQILGQGPKLLIQFQNNGVVDDSQLPKDRFSAERLKGVDSTLKIQPAKLEDSAVYLCASSSLVGTPYNEQFFGPGTRLTVL.

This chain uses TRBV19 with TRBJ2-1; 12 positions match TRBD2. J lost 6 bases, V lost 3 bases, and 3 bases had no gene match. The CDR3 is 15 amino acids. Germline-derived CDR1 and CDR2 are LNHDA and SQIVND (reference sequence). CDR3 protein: CASSIMTSGSNEQFF. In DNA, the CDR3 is TGTGCCAGTAGTATTATGACTAGCGGGAGCAATGAGCAGTTCTTC.

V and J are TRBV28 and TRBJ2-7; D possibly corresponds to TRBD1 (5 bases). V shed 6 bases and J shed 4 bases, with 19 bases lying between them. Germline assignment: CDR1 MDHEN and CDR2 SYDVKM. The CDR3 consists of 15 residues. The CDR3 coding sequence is TGTGCCAGCAGCCGCCCCCAGGGTCCGCCTTACGAGCAGTACTTC. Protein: CASSRPQGPPYEQYF. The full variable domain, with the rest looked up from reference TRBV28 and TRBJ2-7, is DVKVTQSSRYLVKRTGEKVFLECVQDMDHENMFWYRQDPGLGLRLIYFSYDVKMKEKGDIPEGYSVSREKKERFSLILESASTNQTSMYLCASSRPQGPPYEQYFGPGTRLTVT.

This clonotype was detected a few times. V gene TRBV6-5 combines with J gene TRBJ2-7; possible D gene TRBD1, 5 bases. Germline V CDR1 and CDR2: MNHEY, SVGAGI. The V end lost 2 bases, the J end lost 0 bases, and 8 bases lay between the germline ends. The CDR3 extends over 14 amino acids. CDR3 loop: CASSYGDSSYEQYF. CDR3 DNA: TGTGCCAGCAGTTACGGTGACAGCTCCTACGAGCAGTACTTC.

The CDR3 reads CASRPGTSGRGEQYF. In DNA form, the CDR3 reads TGTGCCAGCAGACCCGGGACTAGCGGGAGAGGGGAGCAGTACTTC. The rearrangement uses TRBV13 and TRBJ2-7, with 14 bases identical to TRBD2. Germline-derived CDR1 and CDR2 are PRHDT and FYEKMQ (reference sequence). V shed 6 bases, J shed 7 bases, and the junction held 8 bases outside the gene matches. There are 15 residues in the CDR3.

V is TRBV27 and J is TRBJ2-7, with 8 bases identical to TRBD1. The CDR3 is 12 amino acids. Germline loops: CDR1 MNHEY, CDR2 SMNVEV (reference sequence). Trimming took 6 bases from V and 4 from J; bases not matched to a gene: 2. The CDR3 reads CASRDRAYEQYF. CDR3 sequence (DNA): TGTGCCAGCAGGGACAGGGCTTACGAGCAGTACTTC.

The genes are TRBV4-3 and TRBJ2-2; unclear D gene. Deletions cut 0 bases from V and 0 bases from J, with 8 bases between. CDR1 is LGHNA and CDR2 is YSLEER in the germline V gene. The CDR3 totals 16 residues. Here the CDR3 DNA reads TGCGCCAGCAGCCAAGACCGGAAGCCGAACACCGGGGAGCTGTTTTTT. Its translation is CASSQDRKPNTGELFF.

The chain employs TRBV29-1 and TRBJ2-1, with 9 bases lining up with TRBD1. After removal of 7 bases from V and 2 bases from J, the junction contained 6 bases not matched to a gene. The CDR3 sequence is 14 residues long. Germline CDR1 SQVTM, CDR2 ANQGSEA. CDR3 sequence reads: CSGTGQGPYNEQFF. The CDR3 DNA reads TGCAGCGGGACGGGACAGGGTCCCTACAATGAGCAGTTCTTC.

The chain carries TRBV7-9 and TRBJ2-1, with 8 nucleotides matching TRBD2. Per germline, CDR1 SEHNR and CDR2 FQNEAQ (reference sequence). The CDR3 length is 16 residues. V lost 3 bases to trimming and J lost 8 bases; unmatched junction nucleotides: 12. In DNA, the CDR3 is TGTGCCAGCAGCTTTATGGTTCTAGCGGGTTACGATGAGCAGTTCTTC. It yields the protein CASSFMVLAGYDEQFF.

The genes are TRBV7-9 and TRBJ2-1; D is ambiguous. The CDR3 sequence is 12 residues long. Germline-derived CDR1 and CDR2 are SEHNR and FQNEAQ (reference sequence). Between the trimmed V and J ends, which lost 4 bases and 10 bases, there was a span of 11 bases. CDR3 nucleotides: TGTGCCAGCAGCTATGGTGCCCCAGAGCAGTTCTTC. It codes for CASSYGAPEQFF.

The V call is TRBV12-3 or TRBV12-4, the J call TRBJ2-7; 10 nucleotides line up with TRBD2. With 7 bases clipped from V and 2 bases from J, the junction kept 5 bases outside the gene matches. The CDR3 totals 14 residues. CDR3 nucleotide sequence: TGTGCCAGCAAACCGGGACTAGCGACCTACGAGCAGTACTTC. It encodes CASKPGLATYEQYF.

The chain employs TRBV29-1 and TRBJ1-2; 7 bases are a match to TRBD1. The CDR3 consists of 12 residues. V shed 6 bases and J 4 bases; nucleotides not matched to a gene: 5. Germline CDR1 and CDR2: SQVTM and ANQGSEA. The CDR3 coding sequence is TGCAGCGTCGTGACAGGGTTCTATGGCTACACCTTC. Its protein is CSVVTGFYGYTF.

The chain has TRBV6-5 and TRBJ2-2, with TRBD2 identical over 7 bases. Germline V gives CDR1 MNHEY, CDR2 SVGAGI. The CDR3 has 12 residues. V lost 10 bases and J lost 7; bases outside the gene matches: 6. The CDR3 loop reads CATRGGSGELFF. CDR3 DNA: TGTGCCACACGGGGAGGGAGCGGGGAGCTGTTTTTT.

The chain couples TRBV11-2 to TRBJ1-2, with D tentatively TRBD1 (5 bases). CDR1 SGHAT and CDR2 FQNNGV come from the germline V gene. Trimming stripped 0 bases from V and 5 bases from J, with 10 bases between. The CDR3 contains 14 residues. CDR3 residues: CASSLEGPGYGYTF. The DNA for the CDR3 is TGTGCCAGCAGCTTAGAGGGCCCAGGGTATGGCTACACCTTC.

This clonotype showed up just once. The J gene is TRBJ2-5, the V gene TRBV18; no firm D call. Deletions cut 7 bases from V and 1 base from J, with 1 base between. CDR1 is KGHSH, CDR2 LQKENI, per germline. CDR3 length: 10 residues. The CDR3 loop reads CASFQETQYF. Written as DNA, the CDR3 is TGTGCCAGCTTCCAAGAGACCCAGTACTTC.

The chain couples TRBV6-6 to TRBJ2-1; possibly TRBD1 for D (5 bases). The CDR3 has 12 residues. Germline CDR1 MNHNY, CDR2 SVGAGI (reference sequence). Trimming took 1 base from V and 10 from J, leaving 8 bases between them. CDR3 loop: CASSYLAGEQFF. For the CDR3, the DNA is TGTGCCAGCAGTTACTTGGCAGGGGAGCAGTTCTTC.

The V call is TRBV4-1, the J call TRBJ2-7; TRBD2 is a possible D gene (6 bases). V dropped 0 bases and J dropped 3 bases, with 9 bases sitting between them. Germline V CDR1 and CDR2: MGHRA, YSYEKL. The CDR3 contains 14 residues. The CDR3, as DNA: TGCGCCAGCAGCCAAGAAGTCGGGGGCTACGAGCAGTACTTC. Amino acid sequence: CASSQEVGGYEQYF.

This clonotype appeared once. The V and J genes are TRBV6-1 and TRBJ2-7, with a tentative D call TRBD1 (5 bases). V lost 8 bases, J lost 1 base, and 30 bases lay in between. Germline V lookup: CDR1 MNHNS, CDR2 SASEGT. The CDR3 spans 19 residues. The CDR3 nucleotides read TGTGCCAGCTCCTTTCTAGGGGTTGTCGCAATGGCAGGTTCCTACGAGCAGTACTTC. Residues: CASSFLGVVAMAGSYEQYF.